The present T cell receptor beta chain was sequenced within a study of cytomegalovirus exposure and HLA in healthy donors. As regards this clone: What it recognizes is unknown.

This CDR3 has 14 amino acids. Trimming left V 1 base short and J 6 bases short, with 12 bases between. The germline V gene has CDR1 SGHVS and CDR2 FQNEAQ. The PCR contained 60 Vbeta and 13 Jbeta primers. Libraries were prepared by immunoSEQ multiplex PCR; TCRdb keeps only in-frame clonotypes and omits some of them. This table has roughly 200,000 clones, more than 65% appearing once. General study points: Later, an analysis found that common viral pathogens appeared to be linked with several of the most significant clusters.

This TCR was sampled from a female donor in good health and CMV-seronegative. Sequenced sample: PBMCs. This rearrangement joins TRBV7-8 to TRBJ2-5; no firm D call. CDR3 residues: CASSLVVASKTQYF. The CDR3 region has the DNA TGTGCCAGCAGCTTAGTTGTAGCTTCCAAGACCCAGTACTTC.